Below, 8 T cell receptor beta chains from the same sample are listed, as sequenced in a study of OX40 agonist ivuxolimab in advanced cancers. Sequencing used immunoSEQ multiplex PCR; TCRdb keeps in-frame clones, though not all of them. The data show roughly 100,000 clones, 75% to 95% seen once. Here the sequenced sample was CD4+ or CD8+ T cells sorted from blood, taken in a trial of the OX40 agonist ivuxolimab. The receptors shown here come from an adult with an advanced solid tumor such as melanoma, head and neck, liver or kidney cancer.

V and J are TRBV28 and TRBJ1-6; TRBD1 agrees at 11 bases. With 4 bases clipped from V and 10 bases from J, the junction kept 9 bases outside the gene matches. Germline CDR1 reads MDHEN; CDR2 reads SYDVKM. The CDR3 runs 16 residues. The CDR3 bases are TGTGCCAGCAGTTGGATTTGGACAGGGGGCGGGTCACCCCTCCACTTT. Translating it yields CASSWIWTGGGSPLHF.

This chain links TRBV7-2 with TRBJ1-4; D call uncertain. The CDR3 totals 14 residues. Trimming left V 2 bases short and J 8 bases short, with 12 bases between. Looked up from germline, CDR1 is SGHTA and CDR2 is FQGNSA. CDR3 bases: TGTGCCAGCAGCTTAAGAGGGTTGGGGGAAAAACTGTTTTTT. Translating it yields CASSLRGLGEKLFF.

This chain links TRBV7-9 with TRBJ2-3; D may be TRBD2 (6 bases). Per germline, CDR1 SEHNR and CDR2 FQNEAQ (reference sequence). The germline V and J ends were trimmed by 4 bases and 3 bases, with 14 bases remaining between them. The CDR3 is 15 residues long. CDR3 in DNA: TGTGCCAGCAGCTACCTAGCGAGCGTAACAGATACGCAGTATTTT. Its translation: CASSYLASVTDTQYF.

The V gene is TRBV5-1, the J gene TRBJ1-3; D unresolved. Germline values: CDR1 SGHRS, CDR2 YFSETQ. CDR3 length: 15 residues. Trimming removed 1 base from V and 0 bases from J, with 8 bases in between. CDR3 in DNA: TGCGCCAGCAGCTTGCGGCCGGGCTCTGGAAACACCATATATTTT. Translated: CASSLRPGSGNTIYF.

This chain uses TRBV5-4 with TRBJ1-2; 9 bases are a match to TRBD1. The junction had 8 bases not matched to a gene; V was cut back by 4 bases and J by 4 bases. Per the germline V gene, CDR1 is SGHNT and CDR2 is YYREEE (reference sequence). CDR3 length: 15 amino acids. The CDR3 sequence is CASSMDRGLAYGYTF. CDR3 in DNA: TGTGCCAGCAGCATGGACAGGGGACTAGCCTATGGCTACACCTTC.

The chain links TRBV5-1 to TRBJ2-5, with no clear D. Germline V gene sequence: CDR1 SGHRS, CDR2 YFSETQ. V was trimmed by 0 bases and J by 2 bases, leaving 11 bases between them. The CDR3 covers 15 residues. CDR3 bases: TGCGCCAGCAGCTTGGGGGTTCGGGCTCAAGAGACCCAGTACTTC. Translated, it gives CASSLGVRAQETQYF.

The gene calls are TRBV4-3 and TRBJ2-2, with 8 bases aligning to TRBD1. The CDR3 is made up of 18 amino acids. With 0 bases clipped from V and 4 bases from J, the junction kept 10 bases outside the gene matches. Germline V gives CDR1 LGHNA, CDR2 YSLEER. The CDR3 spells CASSQETGVQGSTGELFF. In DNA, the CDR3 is TGCGCCAGCAGCCAAGAGACAGGGGTACAGGGGAGCACCGGGGAGCTGTTTTTT.

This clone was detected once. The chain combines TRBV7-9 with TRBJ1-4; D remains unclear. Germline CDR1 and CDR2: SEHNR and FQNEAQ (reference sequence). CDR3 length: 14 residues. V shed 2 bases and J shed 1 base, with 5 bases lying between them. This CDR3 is CASSLSITNEKLFF. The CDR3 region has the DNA TGTGCCAGCAGCTTAAGCATAACTAATGAAAAACTGTTTTTT.